This record concerns one T cell receptor beta chain sequence. Its antigen is undetermined. V lost 8 bases and J 0 bases, leaving 23 bases between the germline ends. CDR1 WSHSY and CDR2 SAAADI come from the germline V gene. This CDR3 has 17 residues. The source of the sample is a study of cytomegalovirus exposure and HLA in healthy donors. Study as a whole: Ancestry clustering placed 81% of roughly 400 genotyped donors in the Caucasian-associated cluster.

Findings and caveats of the study: Altogether, 160 or so TCR beta chains were recorded as cytomegalovirus-associated.

Amplification used 60 Vbeta primers and 13 Jbeta primers. Sequencing was performed with immunoSEQ multiplex PCR; in TCRdb, only in-frame clones are kept and a portion is missing. Of fewer than 250,000 clones listed, roughly 81% are singletons. The chain is built from TRBV10-2 and TRBJ2-7, with D perhaps TRBD1 (5 bases). This TCR was recovered from a woman younger than 45 in good health and CMV-seropositive. The sequenced sample consisted of PBMCs. For the CDR3, the DNA is TGCGCCAGCTACCCAGGGTATACCTCGACCCCCTCCTACGAGCAGTACTTC. It yields the protein CASYPGYTSTPSYEQYF.